The TCR beta chain under discussion was sequenced for a study of cytomegalovirus exposure and HLA in healthy donors. CDR3 length: 16 residues. Trimming took 8 bases from V and 5 from J, leaving 23 bases between them. Germline V CDR1 and CDR2: MNHEY, SMNVEV (reference sequence). 13 Jbeta primers and 60 Vbeta primers were used for the PCR. Profiling relied on immunoSEQ multiplex PCR, and the TCRdb table lists in-frame clones only, not all of them. The sample has more than 90,000 clones, approximately 72% seen once; the top ten hold approximately 4%. V gene TRBV27 combines with J gene TRBJ2-3; D might be TRBD1 (7 bases). This receptor was obtained from a woman aged 40 to 50 in good health and CMV-seropositive. Sequences were obtained from PBMCs. CDR3 sequence (DNA): TGTGCCAGCGTGGCCCTCAACGACAGGGAGGTAGATACGCAGTATTTT. This gives the protein CASVALNDREVDTQYF.